One and the same sample provided the 15 T cell receptor beta chains below, sequenced in a study of response to subunit inactivated influenza vaccine listed by TCRdb under 2018. The library was generated by RT-PCR. The instrument given in TCRdb is Illumina HiSeq 2500. TCRdb passed the public sequencing reads through fastp at Q25 and MiXCR, retaining productive beta sequences. Each CDR3 protein gets just one entry, which takes the most common genes and DNA from the rows behind it. In all, the sample holds approximately 700,000 distinct CDR3 sequences, and 11% to 15% of those were seen once. 6% to 7% of the sample is held by the ten biggest clonotypes. The sequenced sample was PBMCs from blood, obtained 14 days before vaccination. These TCRs come from a man aged 50 to 59 who received an inactivated influenza vaccine. Donor details come from another sample of the same person, matched by shared clones.

Ten or more counts support this clonotype. The gene calls are TRBV7-9 and TRBJ2-1; D perhaps matches TRBD2 (5 bases). The CDR3 extends over 15 amino acids. Trimming took 2 bases from V and 4 from J, leaving 12 bases between them. Germline-derived CDR1 and CDR2 are SEHNR and FQNEAQ (reference sequence). The chain's CDR3 is CASSLTRELYNEQFF. The CDR3 coding sequence is TGTGCCAGCAGCTTAACGAGGGAACTATACAATGAGCAGTTCTTC.

There are a few counts of this clonotype. The chain is built from TRBV7-9 and TRBJ1-6, with D uncertain. This CDR3 has 13 amino acids. With 0 bases removed from V and 10 bases from J, the gap between germline ends came to 7 bases. Germline lookup yields CDR1 SEHNR and CDR2 FQNEAQ (reference sequence). The DNA of the CDR3 is TGTGCCAGCAGCTTAGCTGCCTACTCACCCCTCCACTTT. Residues: CASSLAAYSPLHF. Combining the CDR3 with reference TRBV7-9 and TRBJ1-6 gives the whole variable domain DTGVSQNPRHKITKRGQNVTFRCDPISEHNRLYWYRQTLGQGPEFLTYFQNEAQLEKSRLLSDRFSAERPKGSFSTLEIQRTEQGDSAMYLCASSLAAYSPLHFGNGTRLTVT.

V and J are TRBV4-1 and TRBJ2-3; no reliable D call. Germline V lookup: CDR1 MGHRA, CDR2 YSYEKL. The V and J ends lost 3 bases and 6 bases respectively, with 10 bases between them. CDR3 length: 13 residues. CDR3 DNA sequence: TGCGCCAGCAGCCACCCCGGCAGGGATACGCAGTATTTT. Protein: CASSHPGRDTQYF.

In this sample, this clonotype turned up many times. A clone one base away is much larger, so this may be a read error. This rearrangement joins TRBV7-2 to TRBJ1-1; 7 nucleotides match TRBD1. Looked up from germline, CDR1 is SGHTA and CDR2 is FQGNSA. CDR3 length: 14 amino acids. Trimming took 6 bases from V and 0 from J; bases not matched to a gene: 4. The CDR3 DNA is TGTGCCAGCAGTAGGGACAGTTTGAACACTGAAGCTTTCTTT. It yields the protein CASSRDSLNTEAFF.

Only a few counts were recorded for this clonotype. The chain couples TRBV2 to TRBJ2-2; TRBD2 might be the D (6 bases). Germline CDR1 and CDR2: SNHLY and FYNNEI. V shed 6 bases and J shed 5 bases, with 10 bases lying between them. This CDR3 has 13 amino acids. The CDR3 DNA sequence: TGTGCCAGCAGGTCCGGGGGTACCGGGGAGCTGTTTTTT. This encodes CASRSGGTGELFF.

The sample holds a few counts of this clonotype. V gene TRBV19 combines with J gene TRBJ2-2, with D unclear. CDR3 length: 16 residues. Trimming took 5 bases from V and 0 from J, leaving 13 bases between them. CDR1 and CDR2 (germline): LNHDA, SQIVND (reference sequence). The CDR3 spells CASSSLRVPNTGELFF. CDR3 in DNA: TGTGCCAGTAGTTCCCTCCGGGTCCCGAACACCGGGGAGCTGTTTTTT.

This clonotype was seen a few times. The chain employs TRBV4-3 and TRBJ2-7; 11 positions agree with TRBD1. CDR3 length equals 16 residues. Looked up from germline, CDR1 is LGHNA and CDR2 is YSLEER. V gave up 3 bases and J gave up 7 bases; unmatched junction bases: 11. CDR3 protein: CASSHLSGQGAREQYF. The CDR3, as DNA: TGCGCCAGCAGCCACCTATCCGGACAGGGGGCTCGAGAGCAGTACTTC.

In its sample, this clonotype was seen a few times. The chain recombines TRBV7-8 with TRBJ2-1; D may be TRBD2 (6 bases). Germline CDR1 and CDR2: SGHVS and FQNEAQ. This CDR3 has 13 amino acids. Trimming stripped 2 bases from V and 5 bases from J, with 7 bases between. CDR3 sequence (DNA): TGTGCCAGCAGCTTAAGCGGGCACAATGAGCAGTTCTTC. This translates into CASSLSGHNEQFF.

This clonotype was seen only a few times. This chain links TRBV18 with TRBJ2-1; 10 bases line up with TRBD1. The ends lost 6 bases at V and 4 bases at J; junction bases unmatched: 9. CDR3 length: 16 amino acids. CDR1 KGHSH and CDR2 LQKENI come from the germline V gene. The CDR3 DNA is TGTGCCAGCTCCCAAATGACAGGGGGCGTTTACAATGAGCAGTTCTTC. It is translated as CASSQMTGGVYNEQFF.

This clonotype appeared a few times. The V and J genes are TRBV3-1 and TRBJ1-2, with D tentatively TRBD1 (5 bases). In germline, CDR1 is LGHDT, CDR2 YNNKEL (reference sequence). Between the trimmed V and J ends, which lost 1 base and 5 bases, there was a span of 11 bases. This CDR3 is built from 14 residues. The CDR3 loop reads CASSQGEGVYGYTF. CDR3 DNA: TGTGCCAGCAGCCAAGGGGAAGGGGTTTATGGCTACACCTTC.

The chain is built from TRBV6-1 and TRBJ1-5, with unresolved D. Germline-derived CDR1 and CDR2 are MNHNS and SASEGT. The CDR3 length is 14 residues. Between the trimmed V and J ends, which lost 8 bases and 4 bases, there was a span of 15 bases. In DNA, the CDR3 is TGTGCCAGCGAACGGCTCGAGGGTAATCAGCCCCAGCATTTT. Translating it yields CASERLEGNQPQHF.

This clonotype has just a few counts. V is TRBV12-3 or TRBV12-4 and J is TRBJ1-3; 7 bases align to TRBD1. Trimming removed 5 bases from V and 0 bases from J; junction bases left unmatched: 10. There are 17 residues in the CDR3. CDR3 sequence (DNA): TGTGCCAGCAGTCCAGGGGACAGACTTATCTCTGGAAACACCATATATTTT. It translates to CASSPGDRLISGNTIYF.

This clonotype was counted between two and nine times. The CDR3: CAIRSQGSAYTEAFF. CDR3 DNA: TGTGCCATCAGGTCACAGGGGAGTGCGTACACTGAAGCTTTCTTT. This chain connects TRBV10-3 to TRBJ1-1; 7 bases agree with TRBD1. The V gene's germline CDR1 is ENHRY and CDR2 SYGVKD. The CDR3 is 15 amino acids. V shed 6 bases and J 3 bases; nucleotides not matched to a gene: 10.

The V and J genes are TRBV18 and TRBJ2-7, with unresolved D. From germline, CDR1 is KGHSH and CDR2 LQKENI. The ends were cut back, 3 bases at V and 6 bases at J, with 12 bases in the middle. The CDR3 sequence is 13 residues long. In DNA, the CDR3 is TGTGCCAGCTCACCTACCCAGGATAGCGAGCAGTACTTC. The encoded protein is CASSPTQDSEQYF.

There are a few counts of this clonotype. DNA for the CDR3: TGTGCCAGCAGTCCCCGGTACCCTTACAATGAGCAGTTCTTC. Protein sequence: CASSPRYPYNEQFF. The chain employs TRBV6-1 and TRBJ2-1, with D hard to call. The CDR3 has 14 amino acids. CDR1 is MNHNS and CDR2 is SASEGT in the germline V gene. Trimming stripped 5 bases from V and 4 bases from J, with 12 bases between.